This T cell receptor beta chain derives from a study of OX40 agonist ivuxolimab in advanced cancers. Looking at the study overall: Patients were infused with ivuxolimab every 2 weeks at 0.01 to 10 mg/kg.

The V and J ends lost 7 bases and 7 bases respectively, with 7 bases between them. The CDR3 extends over 10 amino acids. Germline V lookup: CDR1 LNHDA, CDR2 SQIVND (reference sequence). Blood got drawn at baseline, again on cycle 4 day 1, and then on cycle 7 day 1. General study results and limits: There was clonal expansion of CD4+ and CD8+ blood T cells by week 6 at 0.1 to 3.0 mg/kg. Relatively little clonal expansion, among the lowest observed, appeared in partial responders at 0.1-3.0 mg/kg.

Regarding this clone: The antigen is undetermined.

Profiling relied on immunoSEQ multiplex PCR, and the TCRdb table lists in-frame clones only, not all of them. The repertoire holds under 20,000 clones, around 78% seen once, with roughly 14% in the top ten. The chain is built from TRBV19 and TRBJ1-1, with D unclear. This TCR came from an adult with an advanced solid tumor such as melanoma, head and neck, liver or kidney cancer. The sequenced sample was CD4+ or CD8+ T cells sorted from blood, obtained in a trial of the OX40 agonist ivuxolimab. CDR3 region: CASKGLEAFF. CDR3 DNA: TGTGCCAGTAAAGGGCTTGAAGCTTTCTTT.